A single sample gave rise to the 14 T cell receptor beta chains below, sequenced in a study of CD8+CD57+ T cells in acquired aplastic anemia. Sequencing involved patients with CD8+CD57+ cell expansion previously shown by flow cytometry. Investigators profiled TCR beta VDJ and CDR3 from genomic DNA template. MiXCR, applied by TCRdb to the reads, yields one record per CDR3 protein. Counted here are roughly 280,000 distinct CDR3 sequences, about three fifths occurring once; the ten biggest clones make up roughly 1.2%. The specimen sequenced was sorted CD4+, CD8+, or CD8+CD57+ T cells (not recorded which) from PBMCs. The receptors were gathered from a human donor with aplastic anemia.

This clonotype was recorded at least ten times. The V gene is TRBV12-3 or TRBV12-4, the J gene TRBJ2-5, with TRBD2 identical over 7 bases. This CDR3 has 18 residues. V lost 6 bases, J lost 0 bases, and 16 bases stayed unmatched. Written as DNA, the CDR3 is TGTGCCAGCAGCTCCCACTCTGCGGGAGAGGAGTACCAAGAGACCCAGTACTTC. It specifies CASSSHSAGEEYQETQYF.

The chain uses TRBV13 and TRBJ2-5; D may be TRBD1 (6 bases). The CDR3 length is 12 residues. V was shortened by 6 bases and J by 5 bases, with 10 bases between the two germline ends. Looked up from germline, CDR1 is PRHDT and CDR2 is FYEKMQ (reference sequence). The CDR3 DNA reads TGTGCCAGCAGTTCAGGGGTGGAGACCCAGTACTTC. This encodes CASSSGVETQYF.

J is TRBJ2-7 and V is TRBV2, with 9 bases aligning to TRBD1. Per the germline V gene, CDR1 is SNHLY and CDR2 is FYNNEI. V lost 9 bases to trimming and J lost 0 bases; unmatched junction nucleotides: 6. The CDR3 is 14 amino acids. The CDR3 here is CARQGAGSSYEQYF. CDR3 nucleotides: TGTGCCAGACAGGGGGCCGGTAGCTCCTACGAGCAGTACTTC.

The sample holds a few counts of this clonotype. The V gene is TRBV29-1, the J gene TRBJ2-7; D gene ambiguous. V gave up 3 bases and J gave up 3 bases, with 6 bases separating them. Germline V gene data show CDR1 as SQVTM and CDR2 as ANQGSEA. The CDR3 runs to 11 residues. The CDR3 region is CSVEVLYEQYF. The DNA of the CDR3 is TGCAGCGTTGAGGTCCTCTACGAGCAGTACTTC.

Turning to this clonotype: The junction departs from the called germline gene at one end, perhaps through a read error. The rearrangement links TRBV2 to TRBJ1-1; D is uncertain. Germline loops: CDR1 SNHLY, CDR2 FYNNEI. The CDR3 is 13 residues long. The CDR3 DNA reads as TGTGCCAGCAGGGAAGACATGAACACTGAAGCTTTCTTT. This gives the protein CASREDMNTEAFF.

CDR3 bases: TGCAGTTCAGGCTCCGACGGGACGCCCTTTTACGAGCAGTACTTC. It encodes CSSGSDGTPFYEQYF. The chain carries TRBV20-1 and TRBJ2-7; D may be TRBD1 or TRBD2 (5 bases each). The V end was cut by 8 bases, the J end by 4 bases, with 24 bases between. CDR3 size: 15 residues. Germline V gives CDR1 DFQATT, CDR2 SNEGSKA (reference sequence).

This chain joins TRBV19 and TRBJ2-2, with a weak D call TRBD1 (5 bases). The CDR3 is made up of 14 amino acids. Germline CDR1 and CDR2: LNHDA and SQIVND (reference sequence). V was trimmed by 2 bases and J by 9 bases, leaving 13 bases between them. CDR3 protein: CASSISQAGRELFF. The DNA for the CDR3 is TGTGCCAGTAGTATAAGCCAAGCAGGGAGGGAGCTGTTTTTT.

The CDR3 DNA reads TGTGCCAGCAGCTTGGTACTAGTGCCCTACGAGCAGTACTTC. As protein: CASSLVLVPYEQYF. The chain recombines TRBV5-6 with TRBJ2-7; D might be TRBD2 (5 bases). V lost 0 bases and J 2 bases, leaving 9 bases between the germline ends. This CDR3 comprises 14 residues. The V gene's germline CDR1 is SGHDT and CDR2 YYEEEE.

This clonotype came up a few times. V and J are TRBV2 and TRBJ1-2; tentative D call: TRBD1 (5 bases). The CDR3 runs to 11 residues. Trimming took 4 bases from V and 8 from J, leaving 8 bases between them. CDR1 is SNHLY, CDR2 FYNNEI, per germline. In DNA form, the CDR3 reads TGTGCCAGCAGTGGGGGGAGCGGCTACACCTTC. It yields the protein CASSGGSGYTF.

This clonotype was seen repeatedly, ten times or more. This rearrangement joins TRBV11-1 to TRBJ2-3; the D gene is possibly TRBD2 (5 bases). Trimming stripped 3 bases from V and 0 bases from J, with 13 bases between. CDR1 SGHAT and CDR2 FQDESV come from the germline V gene (reference sequence). This CDR3 has 16 residues. The CDR3 DNA follows: TGTGCCAGCAGCTTGCCGACTACTGCTAGCACAGATACGCAGTATTTT. Translated: CASSLPTTASTDTQYF.

The table lists this clonotype with a few counts. J is TRBJ1-5 and V is TRBV5-1; TRBD1 is a possible D gene (6 bases). This CDR3 is 13 amino acids long. The germline gives CDR1 SGHRS, CDR2 YFSETQ. Trimming pared 2 bases from V and 8 bases from J, leaving 11 bases between. The CDR3 bases are TGCGCCAGCAGCTTCGACAGGTTTGAGCCCCAGCATTTT. Protein: CASSFDRFEPQHF.

The gene calls are TRBV20-1 and TRBJ2-7; 7 positions agree with TRBD2. The CDR3 is 13 residues long. Trimming removed 6 bases from V and 0 bases from J; junction bases left unmatched: 5. CDR1 is DFQATT and CDR2 is SNEGSKA in the germline V gene (reference sequence). The CDR3 here is CSAPSGYSYEQYF. The CDR3 coding sequence is TGCAGTGCCCCTAGCGGTTACTCCTACGAGCAGTACTTC.

This clonotype was picked up many times. This rearrangement joins TRBV27 to TRBJ2-6; D not certain. CDR3 size: 12 residues. Germline lookup yields CDR1 MNHEY and CDR2 SMNVEV (reference sequence). Deletions cut 8 bases from V and 0 bases from J, with 2 bases between. The CDR3 loop reads CASSSGANVLTF. DNA of the CDR3: TGTGCCAGCTCCTCTGGGGCCAACGTCCTGACTTTC.

This clonotype was seen repeatedly, ten times or more. The chain employs TRBV24-1 and TRBJ1-2; 12 bases map to TRBD1. The CDR3 covers 14 residues. J lost 8 bases, V lost 4 bases, and 4 bases had no gene match. Germline V gene lookup returns CDR1 KGHDR and CDR2 SFDVKD. This chain's CDR3 is CATSDSGTGGGYTF. Written as DNA, the CDR3 is TGTGCCACCAGTGACTCCGGGACAGGGGGCGGCTACACCTTC.